This TCR beta chain was captured in a study of vaccination and CD4 T cells after COVID-19. Study-level background: Nasal swab PCR had shown SARS-CoV-2 positivity in the convalescent patients (about 10 mild cases, one severe case).

Notes on this clonotype: Its specificity is not known.

The treatment: roughly ten-day PBMC culture with coronavirus spike peptide pools or control peptides (ViraFEST assay). This CDR3 is built from 14 residues. The ends were cut back, 3 bases at V and 5 bases at J, with 14 bases in the middle. The V gene's germline CDR1 is SGHTA and CDR2 FQGNSA. Sequenced with the Oncomine TCR Beta short-read assay was DNA taken from cultured CD4+ T cells. One entry per CDR3 protein, called by TCRdb with MiXCR from the PCR reads. The repertoire consists of about 6,000 distinct CDR3 sequences, with about four fifths occurring once and the leading ten covering approximately 18%.

The rearrangement uses TRBV7-2 and TRBJ2-7, with unresolved D. This clonotype was obtained from a human donor who had recovered from COVID-19. Sequencing used CD4+ T cells from blood, cultured in vitro. CDR3 in DNA: TGTGCCAGCAGCTTGGTGGGGTTTGATAACGAGCAGTACTTC. Translating gives CASSLVGFDNEQYF. Filled out from reference TRBV7-2 and TRBJ2-7, the complete variable domain reads GAGVSQSPSNKVTEKGKDVELRCDPISGHTALYWYRQSLGQGLEFLIYFQGNSAPDKSGLPSDRFSAERTGGSVSTLTIQRTQQEDSAVYLCASSLVGFDNEQYFGPGTRLTVT.